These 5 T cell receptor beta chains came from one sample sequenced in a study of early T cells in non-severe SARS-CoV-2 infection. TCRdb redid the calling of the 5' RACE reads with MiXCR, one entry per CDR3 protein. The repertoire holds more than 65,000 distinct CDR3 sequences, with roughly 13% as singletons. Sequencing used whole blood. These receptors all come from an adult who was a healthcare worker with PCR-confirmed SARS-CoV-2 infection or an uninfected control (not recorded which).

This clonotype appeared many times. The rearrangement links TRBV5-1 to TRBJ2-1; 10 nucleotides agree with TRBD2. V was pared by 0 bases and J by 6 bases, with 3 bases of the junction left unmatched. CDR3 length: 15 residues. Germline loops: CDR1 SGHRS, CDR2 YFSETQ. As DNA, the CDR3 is TGCGCCAGCAGCTTGGATGCTAGCGGGGGCAATGAGCAGTTCTTC. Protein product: CASSLDASGGNEQFF.

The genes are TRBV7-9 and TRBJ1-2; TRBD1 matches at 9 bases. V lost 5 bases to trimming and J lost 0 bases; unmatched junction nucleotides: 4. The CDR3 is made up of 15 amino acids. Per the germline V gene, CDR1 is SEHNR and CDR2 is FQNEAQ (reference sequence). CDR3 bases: TGTGCCAGCAGCCCACAGGGGGCAACTAACTATGGCTACACCTTC. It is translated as CASSPQGATNYGYTF.

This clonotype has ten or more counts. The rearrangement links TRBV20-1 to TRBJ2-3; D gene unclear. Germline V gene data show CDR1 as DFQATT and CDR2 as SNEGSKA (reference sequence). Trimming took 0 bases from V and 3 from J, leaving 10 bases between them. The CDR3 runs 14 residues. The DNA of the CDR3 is TGCAGTGCTAGAGATGCAACTTGGACAGATACGCAGTATTTT. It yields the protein CSARDATWTDTQYF.

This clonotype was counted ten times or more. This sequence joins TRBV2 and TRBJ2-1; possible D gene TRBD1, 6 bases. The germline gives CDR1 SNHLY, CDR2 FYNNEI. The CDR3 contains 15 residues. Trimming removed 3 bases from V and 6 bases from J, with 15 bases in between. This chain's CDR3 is CASSEAGVRVNEQFF. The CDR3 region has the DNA TGTGCCAGCAGTGAGGCAGGGGTTCGGGTCAATGAGCAGTTCTTC.

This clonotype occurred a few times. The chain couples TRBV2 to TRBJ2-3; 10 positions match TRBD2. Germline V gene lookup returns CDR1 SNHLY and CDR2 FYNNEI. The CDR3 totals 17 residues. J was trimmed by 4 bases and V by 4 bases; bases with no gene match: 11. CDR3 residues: CASSVGSERGGADTQYF. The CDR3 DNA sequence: TGTGCCAGCAGTGTGGGCAGTGAGCGGGGGGGCGCAGATACGCAGTATTTT.